This T cell receptor beta chain was captured in a study of blood T cell repertoires in COVID-19. About the research overall: T cells, B-cell-depleted T cells, or PBMCs provided the cDNA or gDNA that served as material.

In assigning cohorts, the study relied on participant-reported clinical history. Exposed enrollees encountered a COVID-19 case at some point within 2 weeks before study entry. Trimming took 8 bases from V and 0 from J, leaving 11 bases between them. Germline V gives CDR1 SGHVS, CDR2 FQNEAQ. The CDR3 is 14 residues long. In the source study's methods: Reference gene primer amplification gave estimated nucleated cell counts. Data came from immunoSEQ multiplex PCR; TCRdb stores just in-frame clones and leaves some out. The V and J calls and clone size come from that table; D and trimming were worked out from the DNA. The profile covers some 150,000 clones, with 84% appearing a single time and 5% to 7% taken by the ten largest.

The sample taken for sequencing was PBMCs or T cells enriched from blood (not recorded which). The TCR was taken from a woman aged 50 to 65 who had been exposed to COVID-19. This chain connects TRBV7-8 to TRBJ1-5; no firm D call. As DNA, the CDR3 is TGTGCCAGCGCAGAGGGAAATAGCAATCAGCCCCAGCATTTT. This encodes CASAEGNSNQPQHF. Variable domain in full (rest from reference TRBV7-8 and TRBJ1-5): GAGVSQSPRYKVAKRGQDVALRCDPISGHVSLFWYQQALGQGPEFLTYFQNEAQLDKSGLPSDRFFAERPEGSVSTLKIQRTQQEDSAVYLCASAEGNSNQPQHFGDGTRLSIL.